These 13 T cell receptor beta chains share one sample of origin, sequenced in a study of T cells in Graves' hyperthyroidism and ophthalmopathy. TCR beta CDR3 regions were amplified from RNA transcripts. First-round RT-PCR with HTBI primers amplified the TCR CDR3 region. Using its own MiXCR run on the multiplex PCR reads, TCRdb lists one record per CDR3 protein. The sample shows fewer than 800,000 distinct CDR3 sequences, about 15% of them seen only once. Sequenced material: blood. The source of these receptors is a man aged 18 to 29 with Graves' hyperthyroidism.

There are many counts of this clonotype. V is TRBV7-3 and J is TRBJ2-1, with TRBD2 matching over 9 bases. The CDR3 runs to 15 residues. Germline CDR1 is SGHTA and CDR2 is FQGTGA. Trimming at V came to 5 bases and at J to 8 bases, leaving 10 bases not matched to a gene. Here the CDR3 DNA reads TGTGCCAGCAGCCACCGGGCGGGGGGGGGGTATGAGCAGTTCTTC. This translates into CASSHRAGGGYEQFF.

This clonotype was seen at least ten times. The chain recombines TRBV7-9 with TRBJ2-1; 12 bases are a match to TRBD2. Germline trimming cut 4 bases from V and 8 bases from J; bases unmatched to any gene: 9. The CDR3 is 16 amino acids. Germline V gene sequence: CDR1 SEHNR, CDR2 FQNEAQ (reference sequence). CDR3 nucleotide sequence: TGTGCCAGCAGCTCCTTGGCTAGCGGGAGGGTGGATGAGCAGTTCTTC. Translation: CASSSLASGRVDEQFF.

This chain uses TRBV5-6 with TRBJ2-3; possible D gene TRBD1, 5 bases. Trimming removed 2 bases at V and 0 bases at J, with 10 bases between. Germline V gives CDR1 SGHDT, CDR2 YYEEEE. CDR3 length: 15 amino acids. The chain's CDR3 is CASSFVRQSTDTQYF. DNA for the CDR3: TGTGCCAGCAGCTTTGTGAGACAGAGCACAGATACGCAGTATTTT.

This clonotype was detected ten times or more. The rearrangement joins TRBV7-7 to TRBJ2-1; 7 nucleotides agree with TRBD1. The germline V gene encodes CDR1 SSHAT and CDR2 FNYEAQ (reference sequence). There are 15 residues in the CDR3. The J segment lost 6 bases and the V segment lost 5 bases, leaving 10 bases of the junction unmatched. The CDR3 here is CASSQGPAGGNEQFF. The CDR3 region has the DNA TGTGCCAGCAGCCAAGGGCCCGCAGGGGGCAATGAGCAGTTCTTC.

For this clonotype: This could be a read error, since a much larger clone is one nucleotide away. The chain is built from TRBV7-2 and TRBJ1-1, with D possibly matching TRBD1 (5 bases). This CDR3 is built from 15 residues. V was clipped by 8 bases and J by 3 bases, with 19 bases between them. The germline CDR1 and CDR2 sequences are SGHTA and FQGNSA. DNA of the CDR3: TGTGCCAGCGGCCCACGGGGGGGGAGGGACACTGAAGCTTTCTTT. It is translated as CASGPRGGRDTEAFF.

Notes on this clonotype: One end of the junction fails to match germline, which may point to a read error. The V gene is TRBV29-1, the J gene TRBJ1-1; 8 positions match TRBD1. CDR3 length: 13 residues. Germline V CDR1 and CDR2: SQVTM, ANQGSEA. The DNA for the CDR3 is TGCAGCGTTCAAGACAGGGGGAACACTGAAGCTTTCTTT. It translates to CSVQDRGNTEAFF.

This clonotype was found many times. The J gene is TRBJ1-2, the V gene TRBV29-1; tentatively, D is TRBD1 (5 bases). Germline CDR1 SQVTM, CDR2 ANQGSEA. Trimming removed 6 bases from V and 8 bases from J, with 19 bases in between. CDR3 length: 13 amino acids. CDR3 residues: CSVLPGQGDGYTF. The CDR3 nucleotides are TGCAGCGTCTTGCCCGGGCAGGGTGACGGCTACACCTTC.

This clonotype was detected only a few times. This chain links TRBV29-1 with TRBJ2-2; D not resolved. This CDR3 is 11 amino acids long. The germline gives CDR1 SQVTM, CDR2 ANQGSEA. With 3 bases removed from V and 4 bases from J, the gap between germline ends came to 3 bases. The CDR3 here is CSVEVTGELFF. The CDR3 bases are TGCAGCGTTGAGGTCACCGGGGAGCTGTTTTTT.

This clonotype was observed once. The CDR3 sequence: CASSLAHSRTYEQYF. DNA for the CDR3: TGTGCCAGCAGCTTAGCCCATAGTCGTACCTACGAGCAGTACTTC. The chain has TRBV7-2 and TRBJ2-7; the D is unclear. From germline, CDR1 is SGHTA and CDR2 FQGNSA. The CDR3 has 15 residues. V was shortened by 0 bases and J by 2 bases, with 11 bases between the two germline ends.

V usage is TRBV12-3 or TRBV12-4 and J usage is TRBJ2-2, with 10 positions matching TRBD2. The CDR3 loop spans 19 amino acids. V lost 4 bases to trimming and J lost 0 bases; unmatched junction nucleotides: 11. CDR3 protein: CASSSVLAGRFANTGELFF. Written as DNA, the CDR3 is TGTGCCAGCAGTTCCGTACTAGCGGGGCGTTTCGCGAACACCGGGGAGCTGTTTTTT.

This clonotype showed up many times. The J gene is TRBJ2-1, the V gene TRBV20-1, with D perhaps TRBD1 or TRBD2 (6 bases each). Trimming left V 3 bases short and J 4 bases short, with 16 bases between. CDR3 size: 15 residues. Per the germline V gene, CDR1 is DFQATT and CDR2 is SNEGSKA (reference sequence). CDR3 residues: CSASRGRRGYNEQFF. CDR3 DNA sequence: TGCAGTGCTAGCCGAGGGCGGAGGGGGTACAATGAGCAGTTCTTC.

V is TRBV7-2 and J is TRBJ1-2; D is unresolved. The CDR3 is 13 amino acids. V gave up 5 bases and J gave up 3 bases, with 10 bases separating them. Germline CDR1 is SGHTA and CDR2 is FQGNSA. The CDR3 coding sequence is TGTGCCAGCAGCGCTACCACAGACTATGGCTACACCTTC. Protein sequence: CASSATTDYGYTF. Complete variable domain (other parts from reference TRBV7-2 and TRBJ1-2): GAGVSQSPSNKVTEKGKDVELRCDPISGHTALYWYRQSLGQGLEFLIYFQGNSAPDKSGLPSDRFSAERTGGSVSTLTIQRTQQEDSAVYLCASSATTDYGYTFGSGTRLTVV.

At least ten counts were recorded for this clonotype. The rearrangement links TRBV7-2 to TRBJ2-7; perhaps TRBD1 as D (10 bases). Germline loops: CDR1 SGHTA, CDR2 FQGNSA. The CDR3 extends over 20 amino acids. Trimming took off 5 bases at V and 4 bases at J, with 33 bases between the two ends. This CDR3 is CASSPKRDRGRLAAPYEQYF. The CDR3 nucleotides read TGTGCCAGCAGCCCTAAACGGGACAGGGGCCGACTAGCGGCCCCTTACGAGCAGTACTTC.